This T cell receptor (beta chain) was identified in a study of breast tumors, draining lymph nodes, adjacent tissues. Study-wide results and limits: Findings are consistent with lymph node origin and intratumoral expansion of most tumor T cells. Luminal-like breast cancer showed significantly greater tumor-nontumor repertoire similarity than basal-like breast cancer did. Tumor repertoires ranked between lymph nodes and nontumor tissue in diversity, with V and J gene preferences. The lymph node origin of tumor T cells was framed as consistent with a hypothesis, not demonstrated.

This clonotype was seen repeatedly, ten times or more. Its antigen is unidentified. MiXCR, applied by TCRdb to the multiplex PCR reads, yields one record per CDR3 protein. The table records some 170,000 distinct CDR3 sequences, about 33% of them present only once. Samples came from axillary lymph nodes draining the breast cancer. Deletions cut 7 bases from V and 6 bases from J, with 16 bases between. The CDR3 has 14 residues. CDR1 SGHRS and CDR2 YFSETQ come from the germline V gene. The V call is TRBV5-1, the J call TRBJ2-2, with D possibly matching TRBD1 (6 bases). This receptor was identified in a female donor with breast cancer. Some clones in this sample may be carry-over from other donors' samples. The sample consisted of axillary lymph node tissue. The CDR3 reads CASGPTGSAGELFF. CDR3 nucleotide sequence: TGCGCCAGCGGACCCACAGGGTCGGCCGGGGAGCTGTTTTTT.